The 16 T cell receptor beta chains below come from one sample, sequenced in a study of blood T cell repertoires in COVID-19. Using immunoSEQ multiplex PCR, the repertoire was profiled, and TCRdb retains in-frame clones only, with some absent. This table has approximately 140,000 clones, about 80% appearing once. The sequenced sample was peripheral blood. The receptor set was obtained from a man aged 65 to 85 with acute or convalescent COVID-19.

This chain joins TRBV11-3 and TRBJ2-3; 7 positions match TRBD1. Germline CDR1 reads SGHNT; CDR2 reads YENEEA. The CDR3 has 16 amino acids. Trimming removed 5 bases from V and 3 bases from J; junction bases left unmatched: 11. This CDR3 reads CASSPRRQGITDTQYF. The CDR3 DNA is TGTGCCAGCAGCCCAAGAAGACAGGGTATAACAGATACGCAGTATTTT. The full variable domain, rest sourced from reference TRBV11-3 and TRBJ2-3, is EAGVVQSPRYKIIEKKQPVAFWCNPISGHNTLYWYLQNLGQGPELLIRYENEEAVDDSQLPKDRFSAERLKGVDSTLKIQPAELGDSAVYLCASSPRRQGITDTQYFGPGTRLTVL.

The chain has TRBV5-1 and TRBJ2-5; TRBD1 might be the D (5 bases). CDR3 length: 15 residues. Trimming left V 0 bases short and J 1 base short, with 10 bases between. The germline V gene has CDR1 SGHRS and CDR2 YFSETQ. CDR3 bases: TGCGCCAGCAGCTTGGGACAGTCCTTCCAAGAGACCCAGTACTTC. It specifies CASSLGQSFQETQYF.

This chain uses TRBV28 with TRBJ1-2, with D possibly TRBD1 on 5 matching bases. Germline V gene data show CDR1 as MDHEN and CDR2 as SYDVKM. The CDR3 has 16 residues. The ends were cut back, 6 bases at V and 4 bases at J, with 21 bases in the middle. Here the CDR3 reads CASSPQGGTLGYGYTF. The CDR3 DNA reads TGTGCCAGCAGCCCCCAGGGTGGAACTCTCGGCTATGGCTACACCTTC.

The gene calls are TRBV6-5 and TRBJ1-5; D not certain. V lost 7 bases to trimming and J lost 6 bases, with 16 bases between them. The germline V gene has CDR1 MNHEY and CDR2 SVGAGI. The CDR3 runs 14 residues. This CDR3 reads CASNNGGLGQPQHF. In DNA form, the CDR3 reads TGTGCCAGCAACAACGGAGGCCTCGGTCAGCCCCAGCATTTT.

The chain uses TRBV21-1 and TRBJ2-5; the D call of TRBD1 is as the table states it, not checked on the DNA. TRBV21-1 represents a pseudogene. This CDR3 spans 15 amino acids. In DNA, the CDR3 is TGTGCCAGCAGCAAACAGGGACAGGCGCGAGAGACCCAGTACTTC. It specifies CASSKQGQARETQYF.

The V gene is TRBV5-1, the J gene TRBJ1-4; 10 positions agree with TRBD1. Germline assignment: CDR1 SGHRS and CDR2 YFSETQ. There are 14 residues in the CDR3. V was clipped by 4 bases and J by 6 bases; unmatched bases: 3. The CDR3 protein is CASSRTGGHEKLFF. The CDR3 nucleotides are TGCGCCAGCAGCCGGACAGGGGGGCATGAAAAACTGTTTTTT.

This clone was detected a few times. The J gene is TRBJ1-5, the V gene TRBV7-8; D remains unclear. There are 15 residues in the CDR3. Trimming took 5 bases from V and 0 from J, leaving 11 bases between them. Per the germline V gene, CDR1 is SGHVS and CDR2 is FQNEAQ. The CDR3 reads CASSTQRVSNQPQHF. The CDR3 coding sequence is TGTGCCAGCAGCACCCAAAGAGTTAGCAATCAGCCCCAGCATTTT.

The rearrangement uses TRBV7-2 and TRBJ2-6, with 9 positions matching TRBD2. Germline V CDR1 and CDR2: SGHTA, FQGNSA. Unmatched junction bases numbered 12, after V lost 5 bases and J lost 10 bases. The CDR3 extends over 16 amino acids. CDR3 DNA sequence: TGTGCCAGCAGCCCCAGGGCTAGCGGGGTTACGAACGTCCTGACTTTC. Translating it yields CASSPRASGVTNVLTF.

This clone was seen many times. J is TRBJ1-6 and V is TRBV2; the D is unclear. CDR3 length equals 16 residues. CDR1 and CDR2 from the germline V gene are SNHLY and FYNNEI. V lost 4 bases, J lost 7 bases, and 17 bases lay in between. CDR3 in DNA: TGTGCCAGCAGTGGGTCCCGGGTCCGTGGGAATTCACCCCTCCACTTT. It encodes CASSGSRVRGNSPLHF.

The chain carries TRBV27 and TRBJ2-1; D call uncertain. Germline V gene sequence: CDR1 MNHEY, CDR2 SMNVEV (reference sequence). CDR3 length equals 14 residues. Trimming took 7 bases from V and 5 from J, leaving 15 bases between them. CDR3 region: CASNQVPNNNEQFF. The CDR3 region has the DNA TGTGCCAGCAATCAGGTTCCCAACAACAATGAGCAGTTCTTC.

The chain carries TRBV30 and TRBJ2-3; a possible D gene is TRBD1 (5 bases). V lost 3 bases, J lost 8 bases, and 15 bases lay in between. The length of the CDR3 is 13 residues. Germline V CDR1 and CDR2: GTSNPN, SVGIG (reference sequence). The CDR3 region has the DNA TGTGCCTGGAGATCGGAAGGGGTTTTTACGCAGTATTTT. Translation gives CAWRSEGVFTQYF.

CDR3 nucleotide sequence: TGCGCCAGCAGCCAAGATTCAGGGACTAGCGGGAGCCCCTATGGCTACACCTTC. Amino acid sequence: CASSQDSGTSGSPYGYTF. The chain recombines TRBV4-1 with TRBJ1-2; D might be TRBD1 (5 bases). V gave up 0 bases and J gave up 4 bases, with 21 bases separating them. The CDR3 consists of 18 residues. Germline CDR1 is MGHRA and CDR2 is YSYEKL.

The chain joins TRBV19 to TRBJ2-1; 8 nucleotides line up with TRBD2. CDR1 is LNHDA, CDR2 SQIVND, per germline (reference sequence). The CDR3 totals 15 residues. The junction had 6 bases not matched to a gene; V was cut back by 6 bases and J by 2 bases. The DNA for the CDR3 is TGTGCCAGTAGCCCCGGGAGGGGGACCTACAATGAGCAGTTCTTC. Protein product: CASSPGRGTYNEQFF. Using reference TRBV19 and TRBJ2-1 for the parts outside the CDR3, the full variable domain is DGGITQSPKYLFRKEGQNVTLSCEQNLNHDAMYWYRQDPGQGLRLIYYSQIVNDFQKGDIAEGYSVSREKKESFPLTVTSAQKNPTAFYLCASSPGRGTYNEQFFGPGTRLTVL.

V and J are TRBV7-2 and TRBJ1-2; D is uncertain. In germline, CDR1 is SGHTA, CDR2 FQGNSA. The CDR3 loop spans 15 amino acids. Trimming took 4 bases from V and 4 from J, leaving 16 bases between them. The CDR3, as DNA: TGTGCCAGCAGCTCAACCTCGGTACAGTCCTATGGCTACACCTTC. Its translation is CASSSTSVQSYGYTF. Based on the CDR3 plus reference TRBV7-2 and TRBJ1-2, the full variable domain is GAGVSQSPSNKVTEKGKDVELRCDPISGHTALYWYRQSLGQGLEFLIYFQGNSAPDKSGLPSDRFSAERTGGSVSTLTIQRTQQEDSAVYLCASSSTSVQSYGYTFGSGTRLTVV.

This clone was counted a few times. The rearrangement links TRBV18 to TRBJ1-1; a weak D match, TRBD1 (6 bases). The CDR3 extends over 14 amino acids. With 10 bases removed from V and 3 bases from J, the gap between germline ends came to 18 bases. Germline CDR1 and CDR2: KGHSH and LQKENI. The CDR3 bases are TGTGCCACCAGGGGCGGTGTCGGGGACACTGAAGCTTTCTTT. Residues: CATRGGVGDTEAFF.

This clone was detected only once. The chain combines TRBV6-5 with TRBJ1-2, with a tentative D call TRBD1 (5 bases). The V end lost 6 bases, the J end lost 6 bases, and 20 bases lay between the germline ends. The germline V gene has CDR1 MNHEY and CDR2 SVGAGI. The CDR3 spans 15 residues. DNA for the CDR3: TGTGCCAGCAGCCCCCCGGCTGGAGGGGAGGATGGCTACACCTTC. This translates into CASSPPAGGEDGYTF.